The clone carrying this T cell receptor beta chain was counted at least ten times. Its antigen is as yet unknown. V lost 2 bases, J lost 3 bases, and 5 bases lay in between. Germline V gene sequence: CDR1 MNHNS, CDR2 SASEGT. This CDR3 region has 12 residues. cDNA prepared by RNA extraction and subsequent reverse transcription served as the template for sequencing. Method: immunoSEQ multiplex PCR; TCRdb's copy keeps in-frame clones and lacks some. The table records 150,000 to 200,000 clones, roughly 60% of them present only once. This entry is derived from a study of CD8+ T cells in alopecia areata. Study results and caveats: Having just one nonresponder leaves the connection between baseline CD8+ expansion and response unresolved.

As to treatment: oral pan-JAK inhibitor, 5-10 mg twice daily. The chain is built from TRBV6-1 and TRBJ2-7; possibly TRBD1 for D (5 bases). The sequence was collected from a human donor with alopecia areata. Sequencing used CD4+ T cells sorted from blood, obtained at week 24, from a patient treated with tofacitinib. The CDR3 nucleotides read TGTGCCAGCAGTGAAAGGGGCTACGAGCAGTACTTC. It codes for CASSERGYEQYF.